What follows is one TCR beta chain and its context. V was trimmed by 6 bases and J by 10 bases, leaving 21 bases between them. This CDR3 comprises 14 residues. Germline V gives CDR1 SGHAT, CDR2 FQNNGV. The data were taken from a study of blood T cell repertoires in COVID-19. The table came from immunoSEQ multiplex PCR; TCRdb's copy has only in-frame clones and leaves some out. The sample has 250,000 to 350,000 clones; 90% are singletons. V gene TRBV11-2 combines with J gene TRBJ1-1; no clear D. The sequence came from a woman under 30 with acute COVID-19. Sequencing was carried out using PBMCs or T cells enriched from blood (not recorded which). The CDR3, as DNA: TGTGCCAGCAGAGCCCCCCTCCAGGATCCCGGAGCTTTCTTT. As protein: CASRAPLQDPGAFF.